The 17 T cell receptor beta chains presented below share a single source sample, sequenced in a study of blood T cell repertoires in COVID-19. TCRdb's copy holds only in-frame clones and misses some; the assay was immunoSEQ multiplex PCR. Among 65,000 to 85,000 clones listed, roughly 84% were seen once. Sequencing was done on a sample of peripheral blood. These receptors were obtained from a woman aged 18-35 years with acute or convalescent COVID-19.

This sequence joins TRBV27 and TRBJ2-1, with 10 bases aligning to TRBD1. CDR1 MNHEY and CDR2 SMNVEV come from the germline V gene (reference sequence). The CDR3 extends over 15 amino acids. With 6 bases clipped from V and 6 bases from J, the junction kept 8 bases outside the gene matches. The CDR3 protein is CASSQTGDRGNEQFF. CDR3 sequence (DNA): TGTGCCAGCAGCCAGACAGGGGACAGGGGCAATGAGCAGTTCTTC.

The CDR3 DNA reads as TGTGCCAGCAGCGTGGGGGCCGGCACTGAAGCTTTCTTT. This encodes CASSVGAGTEAFF. The chain carries TRBV9 and TRBJ1-1, with D possibly TRBD1 on 6 matching bases. The germline V gene has CDR1 SGDLS and CDR2 YYNGEE. This CDR3 spans 13 amino acids. The V end was cut by 2 bases, the J end by 4 bases, with 9 bases between.

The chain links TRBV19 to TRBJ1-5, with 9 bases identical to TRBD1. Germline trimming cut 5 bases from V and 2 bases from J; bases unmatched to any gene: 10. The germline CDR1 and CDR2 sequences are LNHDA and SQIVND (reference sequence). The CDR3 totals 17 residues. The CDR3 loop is CASSLLPGTGRNQPQHF. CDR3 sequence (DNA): TGTGCCAGTAGTCTTCTGCCTGGGACAGGGCGCAATCAGCCCCAGCATTTT.

CDR3 amino acids: CASSQPRDNYYNEQFF. CDR3 sequence (DNA): TGCGCCAGCAGCCAACCGCGGGATAACTACTACAATGAGCAGTTCTTC. The chain recombines TRBV4-1 with TRBJ2-1, with D possibly TRBD2 on 6 matching bases. CDR1 is MGHRA and CDR2 is YSYEKL in the germline V gene. The CDR3 runs 16 residues. V gave up 2 bases and J gave up 3 bases, with 14 bases separating them.

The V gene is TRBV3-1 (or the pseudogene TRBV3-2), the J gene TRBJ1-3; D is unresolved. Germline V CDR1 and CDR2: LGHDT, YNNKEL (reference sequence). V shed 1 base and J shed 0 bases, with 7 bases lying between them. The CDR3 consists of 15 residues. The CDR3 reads CASSQGAASGNTIYF. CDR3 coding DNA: TGTGCCAGCAGCCAAGGCGCGGCCTCTGGAAACACCATATATTTT.

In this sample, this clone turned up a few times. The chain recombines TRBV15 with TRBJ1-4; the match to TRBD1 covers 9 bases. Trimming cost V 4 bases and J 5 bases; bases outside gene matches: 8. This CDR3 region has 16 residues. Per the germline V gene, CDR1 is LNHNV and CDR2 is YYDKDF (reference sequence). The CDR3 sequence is CATSTSPGTGNEKLFF. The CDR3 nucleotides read TGTGCCACCAGCACTTCGCCCGGGACAGGGAATGAAAAACTGTTTTTT.

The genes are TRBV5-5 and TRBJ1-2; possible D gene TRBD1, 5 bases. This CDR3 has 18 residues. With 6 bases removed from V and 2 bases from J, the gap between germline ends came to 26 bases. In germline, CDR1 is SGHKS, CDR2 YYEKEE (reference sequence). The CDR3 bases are TGTGCCAGCACTCCCACGGGACTCGGGACGGCTATGAACTATGGCTACACCTTC. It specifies CASTPTGLGTAMNYGYTF.

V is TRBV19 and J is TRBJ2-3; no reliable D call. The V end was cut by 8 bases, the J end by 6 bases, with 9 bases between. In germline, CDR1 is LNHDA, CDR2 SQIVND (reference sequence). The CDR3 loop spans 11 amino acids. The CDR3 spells CASGFGDTQYF. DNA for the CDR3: TGTGCCAGTGGATTCGGGGATACGCAGTATTTT. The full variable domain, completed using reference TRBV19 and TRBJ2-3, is DGGITQSPKYLFRKEGQNVTLSCEQNLNHDAMYWYRQDPGQGLRLIYYSQIVNDFQKGDIAEGYSVSREKKESFPLTVTSAQKNPTAFYLCASGFGDTQYFGPGTRLTVL.

CDR3 protein: CASSLVGGVAHTF. In DNA, the CDR3 is TGTGCCAGCAGCTTGGTTGGAGGGGTAGCGCACACCTTC. This rearrangement joins TRBV5-4 to TRBJ1-2, with D possibly matching TRBD1 (5 bases). Germline-derived CDR1 and CDR2 are SGHNT and YYREEE (reference sequence). The ends were cut back, 0 bases at V and 12 bases at J, with 15 bases in the middle. This CDR3 comprises 13 residues.

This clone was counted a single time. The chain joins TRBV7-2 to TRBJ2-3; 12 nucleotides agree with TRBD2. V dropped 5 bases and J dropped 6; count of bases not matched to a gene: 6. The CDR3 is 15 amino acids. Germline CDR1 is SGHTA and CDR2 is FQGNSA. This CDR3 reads CASSTLAGGADTQYF. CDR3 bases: TGTGCCAGCAGCACACTAGCGGGGGGTGCGGATACGCAGTATTTT.

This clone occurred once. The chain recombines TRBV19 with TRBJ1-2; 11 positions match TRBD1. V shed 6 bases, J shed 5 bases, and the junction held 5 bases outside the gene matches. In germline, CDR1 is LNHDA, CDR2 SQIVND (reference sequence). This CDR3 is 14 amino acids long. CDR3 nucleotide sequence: TGTGCCAGTAGCCTCGGACAGGGGGCTTATGGCTACACCTTC. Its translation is CASSLGQGAYGYTF.

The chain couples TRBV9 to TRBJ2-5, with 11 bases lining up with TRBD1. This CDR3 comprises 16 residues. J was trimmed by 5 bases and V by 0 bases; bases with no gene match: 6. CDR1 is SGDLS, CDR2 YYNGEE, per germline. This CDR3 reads CASSVEGTGGWETQYF. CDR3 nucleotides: TGTGCCAGCAGCGTAGAGGGGACAGGGGGATGGGAGACCCAGTACTTC. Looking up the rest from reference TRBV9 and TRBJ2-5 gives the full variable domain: DSGVTQTPKHLITATGQRVTLRCSPRSGDLSVYWYQQSLDQGLQFLIQYYNGEERAKGNILERFSAQQFPDLHSELNLSSLELGDSALYFCASSVEGTGGWETQYFGPGTRLLVL.

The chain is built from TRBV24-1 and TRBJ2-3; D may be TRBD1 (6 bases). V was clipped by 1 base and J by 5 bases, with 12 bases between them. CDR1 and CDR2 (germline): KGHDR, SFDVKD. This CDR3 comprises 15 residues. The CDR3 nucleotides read TGTGCCACCAGTGATTTAAGGCAGGGGATAGATACGCAGTATTTT. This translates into CATSDLRQGIDTQYF.

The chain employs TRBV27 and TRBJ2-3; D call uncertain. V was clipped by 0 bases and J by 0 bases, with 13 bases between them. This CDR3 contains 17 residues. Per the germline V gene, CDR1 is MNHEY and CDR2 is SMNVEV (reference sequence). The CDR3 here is CASSLSRLFSSTDTQYF. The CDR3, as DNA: TGTGCCAGCAGTTTATCGAGGCTGTTTAGTAGCACAGATACGCAGTATTTT.

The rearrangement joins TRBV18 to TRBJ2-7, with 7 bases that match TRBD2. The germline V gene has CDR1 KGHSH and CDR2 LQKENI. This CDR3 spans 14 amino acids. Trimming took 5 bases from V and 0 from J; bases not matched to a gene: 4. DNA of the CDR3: TGTGCCAGCTCAGCTAGCGGTTACTCCTACGAGCAGTACTTC. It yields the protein CASSASGYSYEQYF.

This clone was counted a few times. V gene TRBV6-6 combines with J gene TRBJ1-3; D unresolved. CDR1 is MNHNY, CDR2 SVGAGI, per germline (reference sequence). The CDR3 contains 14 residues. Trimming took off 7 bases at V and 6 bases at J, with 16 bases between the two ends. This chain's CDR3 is CASNTPGLENTIYF. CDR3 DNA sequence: TGTGCCAGCAACACTCCGGGTTTGGAAAACACCATATATTTT.

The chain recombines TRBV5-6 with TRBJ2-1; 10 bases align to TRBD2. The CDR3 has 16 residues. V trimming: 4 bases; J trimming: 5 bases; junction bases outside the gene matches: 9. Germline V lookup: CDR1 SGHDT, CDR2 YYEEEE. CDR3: CASSESGRVINNEQFF. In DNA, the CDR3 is TGTGCCAGCAGCGAAAGCGGGAGGGTTATCAACAATGAGCAGTTCTTC.